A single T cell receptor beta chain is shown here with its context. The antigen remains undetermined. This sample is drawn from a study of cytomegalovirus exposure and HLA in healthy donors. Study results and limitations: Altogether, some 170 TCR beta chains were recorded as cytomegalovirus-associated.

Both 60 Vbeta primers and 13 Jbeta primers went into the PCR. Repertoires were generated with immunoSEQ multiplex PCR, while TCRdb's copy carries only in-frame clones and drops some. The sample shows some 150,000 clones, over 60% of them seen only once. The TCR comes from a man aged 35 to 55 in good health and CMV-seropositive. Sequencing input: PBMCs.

The DNA for the CDR3 is TGTGCCAGCGGGGAAGGGACCGGCGGGGGCCAAGAGACCCAGTACTTC. It translates to CASGEGTGGGQETQYF. The chain links TRBV2 to TRBJ2-5; TRBD2 matches 7 bases. Per germline, CDR1 SNHLY and CDR2 FYNNEI. Losses at the gene ends were 8 bases for V and 1 base for J; bases not matched to a gene: 13. This CDR3 is 16 amino acids long.